This entry lists 9 T cell receptor beta chains sequenced from one sample in a study of cytomegalovirus exposure and HLA in healthy donors. Repertoires were generated with immunoSEQ multiplex PCR, while TCRdb's copy carries only in-frame clones and drops some. Among some 170,000 clones listed, roughly 86% were seen once. The sequenced sample was PBMCs. These receptors were taken from a man aged 25-45 years in good health and CMV-seropositive.

This chain links TRBV2 with TRBJ2-1; 11 bases are shared with TRBD2. The CDR3 spans 19 residues. J was trimmed by 6 bases and V by 0 bases; bases with no gene match: 13. Germline V gene data show CDR1 as SNHLY and CDR2 as FYNNEI. The CDR3 reads CASSEAGLAGGHGGNEQFF. As DNA, the CDR3 is TGTGCCAGCAGTGAAGCAGGGCTAGCGGGAGGCCACGGGGGCAATGAGCAGTTCTTC.

The chain uses TRBV7-2 and TRBJ1-5; 7 nucleotides match TRBD1. Germline loops: CDR1 SGHTA, CDR2 FQGNSA. CDR3 size: 13 residues. J lost 6 bases, V lost 6 bases, and 5 bases had no gene match. As DNA, the CDR3 is TGTGCCAGCAGTCGACAGGGAGGTCAGCCCCAGCATTTT. The encoded protein is CASSRQGGQPQHF.

The chain recombines TRBV7-2 with TRBJ1-1; no reliable D call. V was cut by 6 bases and J by 4 bases, with 15 bases left in between. This CDR3 contains 14 residues. Germline CDR1 and CDR2: SGHTA and FQGNSA. CDR3 bases: TGTGCCAGCAGACGGCAGGCAAGTTCCACTGAAGCTTTCTTT. Its translation: CASRRQASSTEAFF.

The J gene is TRBJ2-7, the V gene TRBV9; 9 bases align to TRBD1. Germline assignment: CDR1 SGDLS and CDR2 YYNGEE. This CDR3 is built from 14 residues. V trimming: 0 bases; J trimming: 7 bases; junction bases outside the gene matches: 5. In DNA form, the CDR3 reads TGTGCCAGCAGCGTAGTACAGGGGGCAGGGGAGCAGTACTTC. Encoded protein: CASSVVQGAGEQYF.

J is TRBJ1-2 and V is TRBV18; D perhaps matches TRBD1 (6 bases). The ends were cut back, 2 bases at V and 1 base at J, with 17 bases in the middle. CDR3 length: 17 residues. From germline, CDR1 is KGHSH and CDR2 LQKENI. Written as DNA, the CDR3 is TGTGCCAGCTCACCAATCACAGGGAGCCCGCATAACTATGGCTACACCTTC. Translation: CASSPITGSPHNYGYTF.

This clone was seen just once. The chain has TRBV28 and TRBJ1-2; 9 positions agree with TRBD1. CDR1 MDHEN and CDR2 SYDVKM come from the germline V gene. Trimming at V came to 7 bases and at J to 5 bases, leaving 14 bases not matched to a gene. The CDR3 is made up of 16 amino acids. This CDR3 reads CASIPGTGPSAYGYTF. CDR3 coding DNA: TGTGCCAGCATACCCGGGACAGGGCCGTCGGCTTATGGCTACACCTTC.

This clone appeared a few times. V is TRBV7-2 and J is TRBJ2-7; D call uncertain. CDR3 length: 15 residues. Germline CDR1 reads SGHTA; CDR2 reads FQGNSA. V shed 0 bases and J shed 3 bases, with 12 bases lying between them. The CDR3 coding sequence is TGTGCCAGCAGCTTAGCCAGCCCCAGGAGCTACGAGCAGTACTTC. Residues: CASSLASPRSYEQYF.

The V and J genes are TRBV27 and TRBJ1-2, with a tentative D call TRBD1 (6 bases). V lost 7 bases and J lost 7, with 22 bases in between. This CDR3 has 15 amino acids. Looked up from germline, CDR1 is MNHEY and CDR2 is SMNVEV (reference sequence). CDR3 in DNA: TGTGCCAGCAACCCTGACGGGGGGCTCTTCTCTGGCTACACCTTC. Its translation: CASNPDGGLFSGYTF.

In this sample, this clone turned up once. This rearrangement joins TRBV7-9 to TRBJ1-2; D perhaps matches TRBD1 (6 bases). Deletions cut 1 base from V and 4 bases from J, with 13 bases between. The CDR3 sequence is 15 residues long. Germline CDR1 and CDR2: SEHNR and FQNEAQ (reference sequence). CDR3 bases: TGTGCCAGCAGCTTAGGGCAGGGGCGCGCCTATGGCTACACCTTC. Translation: CASSLGQGRAYGYTF. Combining the CDR3 with reference TRBV7-9 and TRBJ1-2 gives the whole variable domain DTGVSQNPRHKITKRGQNVTFRCDPISEHNRLYWYRQTLGQGPEFLTYFQNEAQLEKSRLLSDRFSAERPKGSFSTLEIQRTEQGDSAMYLCASSLGQGRAYGYTFGSGTRLTVV.